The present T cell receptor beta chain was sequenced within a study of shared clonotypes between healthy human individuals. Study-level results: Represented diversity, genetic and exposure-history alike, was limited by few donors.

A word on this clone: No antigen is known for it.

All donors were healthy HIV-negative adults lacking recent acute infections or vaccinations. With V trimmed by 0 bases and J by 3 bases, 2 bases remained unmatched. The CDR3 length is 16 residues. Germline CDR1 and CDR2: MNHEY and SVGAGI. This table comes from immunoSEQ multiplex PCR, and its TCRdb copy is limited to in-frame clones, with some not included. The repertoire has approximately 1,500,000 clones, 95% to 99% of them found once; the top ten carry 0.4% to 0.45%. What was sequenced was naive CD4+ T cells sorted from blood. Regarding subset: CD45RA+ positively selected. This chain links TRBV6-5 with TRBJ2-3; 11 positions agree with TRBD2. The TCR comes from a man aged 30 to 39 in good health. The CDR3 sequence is CASSYSGLAVTDTQYF. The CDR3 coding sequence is TGTGCCAGCAGTTACTCGGGACTAGCGGTAACAGATACGCAGTATTTT.